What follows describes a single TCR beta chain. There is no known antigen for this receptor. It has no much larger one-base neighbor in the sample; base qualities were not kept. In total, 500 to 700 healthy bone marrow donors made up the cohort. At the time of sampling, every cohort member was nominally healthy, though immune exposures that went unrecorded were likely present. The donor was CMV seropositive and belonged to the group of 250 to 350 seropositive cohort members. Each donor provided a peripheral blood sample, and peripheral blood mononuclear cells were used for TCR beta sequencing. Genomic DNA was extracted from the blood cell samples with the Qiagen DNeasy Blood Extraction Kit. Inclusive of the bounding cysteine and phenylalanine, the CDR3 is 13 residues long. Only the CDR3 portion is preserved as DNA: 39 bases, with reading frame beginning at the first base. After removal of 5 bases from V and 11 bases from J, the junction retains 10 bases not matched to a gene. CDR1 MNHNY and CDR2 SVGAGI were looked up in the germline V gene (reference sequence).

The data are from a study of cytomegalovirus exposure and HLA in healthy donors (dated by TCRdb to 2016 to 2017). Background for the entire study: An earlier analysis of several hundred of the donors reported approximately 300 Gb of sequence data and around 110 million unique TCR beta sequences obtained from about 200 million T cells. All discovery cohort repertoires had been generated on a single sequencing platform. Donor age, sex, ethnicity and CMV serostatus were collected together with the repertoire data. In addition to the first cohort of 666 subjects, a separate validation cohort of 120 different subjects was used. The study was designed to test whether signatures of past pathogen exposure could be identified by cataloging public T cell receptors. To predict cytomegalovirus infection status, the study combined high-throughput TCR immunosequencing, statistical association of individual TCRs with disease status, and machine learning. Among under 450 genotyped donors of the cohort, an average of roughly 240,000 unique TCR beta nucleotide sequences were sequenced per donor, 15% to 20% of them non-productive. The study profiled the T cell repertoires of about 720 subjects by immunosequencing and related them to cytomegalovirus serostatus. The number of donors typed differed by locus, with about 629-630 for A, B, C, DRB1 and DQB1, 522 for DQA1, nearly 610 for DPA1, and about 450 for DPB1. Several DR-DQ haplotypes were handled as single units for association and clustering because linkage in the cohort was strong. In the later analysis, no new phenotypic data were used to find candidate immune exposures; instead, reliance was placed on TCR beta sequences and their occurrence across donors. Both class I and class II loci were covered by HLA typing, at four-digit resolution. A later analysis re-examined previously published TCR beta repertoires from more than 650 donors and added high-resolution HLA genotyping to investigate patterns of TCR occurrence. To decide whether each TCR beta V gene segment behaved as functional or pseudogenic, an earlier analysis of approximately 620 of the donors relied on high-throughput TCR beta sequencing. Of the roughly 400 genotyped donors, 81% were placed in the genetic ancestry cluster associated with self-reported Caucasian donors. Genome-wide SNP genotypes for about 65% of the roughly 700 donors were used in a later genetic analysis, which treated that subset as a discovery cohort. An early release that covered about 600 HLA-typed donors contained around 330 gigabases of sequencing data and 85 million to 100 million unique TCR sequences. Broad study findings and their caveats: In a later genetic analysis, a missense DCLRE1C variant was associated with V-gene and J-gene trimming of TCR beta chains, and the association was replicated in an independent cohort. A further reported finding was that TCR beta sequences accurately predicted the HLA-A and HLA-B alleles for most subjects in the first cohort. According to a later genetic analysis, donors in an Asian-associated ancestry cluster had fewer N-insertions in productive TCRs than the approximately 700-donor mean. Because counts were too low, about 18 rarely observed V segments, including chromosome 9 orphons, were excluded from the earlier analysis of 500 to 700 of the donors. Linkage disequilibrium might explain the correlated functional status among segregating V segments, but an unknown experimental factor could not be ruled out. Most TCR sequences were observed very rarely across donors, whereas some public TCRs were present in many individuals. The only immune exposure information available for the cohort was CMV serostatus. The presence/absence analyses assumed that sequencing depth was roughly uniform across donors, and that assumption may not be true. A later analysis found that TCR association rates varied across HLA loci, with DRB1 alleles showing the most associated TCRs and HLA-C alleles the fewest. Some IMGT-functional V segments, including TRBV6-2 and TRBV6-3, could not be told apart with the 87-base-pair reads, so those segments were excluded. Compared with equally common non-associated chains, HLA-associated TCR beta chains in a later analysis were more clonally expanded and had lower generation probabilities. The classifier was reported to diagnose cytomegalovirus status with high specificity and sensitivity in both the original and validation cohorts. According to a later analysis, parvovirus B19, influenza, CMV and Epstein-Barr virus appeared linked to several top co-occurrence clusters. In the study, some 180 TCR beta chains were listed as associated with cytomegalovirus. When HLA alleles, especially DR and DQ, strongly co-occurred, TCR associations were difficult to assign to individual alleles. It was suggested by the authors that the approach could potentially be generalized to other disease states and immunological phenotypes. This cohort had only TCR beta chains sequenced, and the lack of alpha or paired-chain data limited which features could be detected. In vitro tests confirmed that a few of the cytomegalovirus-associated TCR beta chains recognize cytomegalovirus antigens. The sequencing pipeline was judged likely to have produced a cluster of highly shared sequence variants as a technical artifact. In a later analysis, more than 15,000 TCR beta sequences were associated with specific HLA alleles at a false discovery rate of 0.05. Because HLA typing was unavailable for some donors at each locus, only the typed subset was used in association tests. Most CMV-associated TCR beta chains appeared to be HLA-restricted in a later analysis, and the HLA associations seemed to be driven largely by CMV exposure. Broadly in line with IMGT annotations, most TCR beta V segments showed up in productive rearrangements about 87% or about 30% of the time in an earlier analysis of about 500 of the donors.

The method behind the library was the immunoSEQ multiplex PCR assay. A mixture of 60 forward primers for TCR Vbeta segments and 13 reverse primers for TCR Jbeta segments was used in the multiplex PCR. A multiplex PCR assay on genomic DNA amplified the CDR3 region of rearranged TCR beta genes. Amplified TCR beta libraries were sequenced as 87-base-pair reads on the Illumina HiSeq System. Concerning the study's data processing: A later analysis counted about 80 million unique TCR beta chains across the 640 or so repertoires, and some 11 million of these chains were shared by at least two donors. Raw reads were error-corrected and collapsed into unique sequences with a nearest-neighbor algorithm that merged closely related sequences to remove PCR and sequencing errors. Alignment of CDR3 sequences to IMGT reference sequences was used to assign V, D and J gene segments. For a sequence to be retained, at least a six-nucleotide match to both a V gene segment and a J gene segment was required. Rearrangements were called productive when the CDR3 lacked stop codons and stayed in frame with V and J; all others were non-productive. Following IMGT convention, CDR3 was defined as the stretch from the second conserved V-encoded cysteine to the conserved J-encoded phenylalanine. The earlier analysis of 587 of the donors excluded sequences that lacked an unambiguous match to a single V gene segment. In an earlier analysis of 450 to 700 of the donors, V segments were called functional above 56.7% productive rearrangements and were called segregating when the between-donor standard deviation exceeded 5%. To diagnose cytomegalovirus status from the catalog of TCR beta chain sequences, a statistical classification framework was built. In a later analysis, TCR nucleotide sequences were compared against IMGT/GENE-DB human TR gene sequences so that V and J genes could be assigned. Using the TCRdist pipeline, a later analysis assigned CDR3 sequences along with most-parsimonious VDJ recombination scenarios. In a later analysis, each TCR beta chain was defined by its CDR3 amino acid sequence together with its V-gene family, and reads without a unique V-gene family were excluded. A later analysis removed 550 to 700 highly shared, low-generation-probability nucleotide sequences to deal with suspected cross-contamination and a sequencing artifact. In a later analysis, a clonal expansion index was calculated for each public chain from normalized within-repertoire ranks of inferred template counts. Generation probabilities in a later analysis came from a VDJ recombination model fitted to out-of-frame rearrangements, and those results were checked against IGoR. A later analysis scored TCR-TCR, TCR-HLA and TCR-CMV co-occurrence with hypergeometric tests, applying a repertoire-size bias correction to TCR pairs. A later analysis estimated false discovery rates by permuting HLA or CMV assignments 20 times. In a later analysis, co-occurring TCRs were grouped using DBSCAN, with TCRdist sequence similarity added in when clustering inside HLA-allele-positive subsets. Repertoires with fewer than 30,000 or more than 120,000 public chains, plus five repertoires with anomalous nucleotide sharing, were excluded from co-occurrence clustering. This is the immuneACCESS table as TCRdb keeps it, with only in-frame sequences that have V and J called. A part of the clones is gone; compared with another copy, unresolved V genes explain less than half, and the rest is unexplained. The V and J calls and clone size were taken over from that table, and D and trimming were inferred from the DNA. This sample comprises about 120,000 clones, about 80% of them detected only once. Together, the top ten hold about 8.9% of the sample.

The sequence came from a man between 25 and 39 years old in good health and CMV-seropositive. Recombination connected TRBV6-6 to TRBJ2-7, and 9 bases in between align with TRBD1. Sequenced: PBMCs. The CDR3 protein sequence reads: CASSILRDREEYF. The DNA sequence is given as TGTGCCAGCAGTATCCTCCGGGACAGGGAGGAGTACTTC.